The clone carrying this T cell receptor beta chain was seen a handful of times. TCRdb reprocessed the RT-PCR reads via MiXCR and lists one record per CDR3 protein. The sample comprises fewer than 800,000 distinct CDR3 sequences, 12% to 15% of which are singletons, and 3.6% rests with the top ten. The CDR3 spans 14 residues. After removal of 6 bases from V and 3 bases from J, the junction contained 7 bases not matched to a gene. CDR1 is SNHLY, CDR2 FYNNEI, per germline. The sample was memory CD4+ T cells from blood. The receptor's source is a female donor in good health, serving as a healthy control. The chain links TRBV2 to TRBJ2-7, with 8 bases matching TRBD1. CDR3 sequence: CASRPGTGIYEQYF. CDR3 in DNA: TGTGCCAGCAGACCCGGGACAGGCATCTACGAGCAGTACTTC.